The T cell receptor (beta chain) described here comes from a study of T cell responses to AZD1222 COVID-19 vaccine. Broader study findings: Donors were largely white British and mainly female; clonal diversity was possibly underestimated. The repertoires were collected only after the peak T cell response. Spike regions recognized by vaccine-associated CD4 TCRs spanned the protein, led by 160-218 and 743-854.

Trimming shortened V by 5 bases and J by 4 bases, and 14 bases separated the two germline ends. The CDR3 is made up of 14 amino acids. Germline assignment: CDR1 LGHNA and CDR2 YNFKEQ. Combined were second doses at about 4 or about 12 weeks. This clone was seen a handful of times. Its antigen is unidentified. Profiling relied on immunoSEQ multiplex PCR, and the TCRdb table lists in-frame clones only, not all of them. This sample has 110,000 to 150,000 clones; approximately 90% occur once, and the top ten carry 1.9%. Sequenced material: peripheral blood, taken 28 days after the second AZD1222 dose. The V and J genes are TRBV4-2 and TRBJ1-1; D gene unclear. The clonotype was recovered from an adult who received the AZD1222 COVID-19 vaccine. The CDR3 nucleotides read TGTGCCAGCAGCACAACCGGGTCGTCCACTGAAGCTTTCTTT. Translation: CASSTTGSSTEAFF.